Listed here are 6 T cell receptor beta chains from one sample, sequenced in a study of Ad26.COV2.S vaccination and SARS-CoV-2 variants. Treatment defined: around 19 received Ad26.COV2.S at low or high dose, single or two shots; about 5 received placebo; per-sample allocation not given. Day 63 following the first vaccine or placebo injection was when the samples were taken. Assay used: immunoSEQ multiplex PCR; TCRdb lists only in-frame clones, some missing. The sample includes 410,000 or so clones, around nine tenths seen only once; the top ten take 9.5% to 15%. The specimen comprised peripheral blood, sampled in a trial of Ad26.COV2.S vaccine versus placebo. Every receptor here comes from a person aged 18-65 years who received the Ad26.COV2.S COVID-19 vaccine or a placebo.

The rearrangement uses TRBV7-9 and TRBJ2-2, with 7 nucleotides matching TRBD1. V dropped 5 bases and J dropped 6; count of bases not matched to a gene: 3. The CDR3 totals 13 residues. Germline V gives CDR1 SEHNR, CDR2 FQNEAQ (reference sequence). The CDR3 reads CASSRGTAGELFF. CDR3 nucleotides: TGTGCCAGCAGCCGTGGGACAGCCGGGGAGCTGTTTTTT.

The count of this clone is one. The chain combines TRBV24-1 with TRBJ2-1; D is uncertain. Per germline, CDR1 KGHDR and CDR2 SFDVKD. V lost 3 bases and J 5 bases, leaving 10 bases between the germline ends. This CDR3 contains 14 residues. In nucleotides, the CDR3 is TGTGCCACCAGTGATCCCGTGGGGAACAATGAGCAGTTCTTC. Protein sequence: CATSDPVGNNEQFF.

The chain joins TRBV4-2 to TRBJ2-5; TRBD1 matches at 10 bases. The CDR3 has 17 residues. J was trimmed by 4 bases and V by 1 base; bases with no gene match: 9. The V gene's germline CDR1 is LGHNA and CDR2 YNFKEQ. The CDR3 region has the DNA TGTGCCAGCAGCCAAGGACAGGGGGCGTCCCCCACAGAGACCCAGTACTTC. Its translation: CASSQGQGASPTETQYF.

The gene calls are TRBV24-1 and TRBJ2-1; D gene ambiguous. Germline V lookup: CDR1 KGHDR, CDR2 SFDVKD. V shed 5 bases and J shed 3 bases, with 13 bases lying between them. CDR3 length: 15 amino acids. The CDR3 sequence is CATSGLEDGYNEQFF. CDR3 sequence (DNA): TGTGCCACCAGTGGTTTAGAGGATGGCTACAATGAGCAGTTCTTC.

The chain employs TRBV30 and TRBJ1-1; D is possibly TRBD1 (5 bases). Germline CDR1 and CDR2: GTSNPN and SVGIG (reference sequence). This CDR3 spans 14 amino acids. V was trimmed by 4 bases and J by 0 bases, leaving 12 bases between them. CDR3 DNA sequence: TGTGCCTGGATTAGGGACCCGATGAACACTGAAGCTTTCTTT. Residues: CAWIRDPMNTEAFF.

The rearrangement uses TRBV3-1 (or the pseudogene TRBV3-2) and TRBJ2-4, with D possibly matching TRBD2 (5 bases). The V and J ends lost 0 bases and 0 bases respectively, with 9 bases between them. The CDR3 totals 16 residues. The V gene's germline CDR1 is LGHDT and CDR2 YNNKEL (reference sequence). The CDR3 region is CASSQETKLAKNIQYF. The CDR3 DNA is TGTGCCAGCAGCCAAGAGACTAAGCTAGCCAAAAACATTCAGTACTTC.